This T cell receptor (beta chain) came from a study of shared clonotypes between healthy human individuals. Measured with immunoSEQ multiplex PCR; TCRdb has only the in-frame clones, and not every one. The sample shows roughly 1,100,000 clones, 75% of them seen only once. This clone turned up a few times. The antigen remains undetermined. Germline V gene lookup returns CDR1 SGHRS and CDR2 YFSETQ. V was shortened by 0 bases and J by 4 bases, with 13 bases between the two germline ends. This CDR3 region has 16 residues. General observations from the study: Sequencing depth was expected to affect clonotype sharing among donors. The study sampled only blood, and tissue repertoires likely differ. A generally larger estimated richness was seen in naive subsets than in memory subsets.

Naive CD45RA+ and memory CD45RA-negative subsets were split from CD4+ cells. Sequencing was done on a sample of memory CD4+ T cells sorted from blood. This sample's subset: CD45RA-negative fraction. The chain links TRBV5-1 to TRBJ1-4; D possibly corresponds to TRBD1 (5 bases). This receptor was obtained from a man younger than 30 in good health. The CDR3 DNA reads as TGCGCCAGCAGCTTGGGAATCCAGACAGATAATGAAAAACTGTTTTTT. Protein product: CASSLGIQTDNEKLFF.